This TCR beta chain comes out of a study of T cells in Graves' hyperthyroidism and ophthalmopathy. Study-wide context: At initial diagnosis, before any treatment had begun, peripheral blood was obtained. General study findings and limits: Most expanded thyroid clonotypes above 0.001 also appeared in blood.

Hyperthyroidism, newly diagnosed and lasting under 2 months, affected patients aged 18 to 65. PBMCs were collected from an approximately 9 ml volume of fresh peripheral blood. In the case of this clonotype: Its antigen is still unknown.

Regions amplified from RNA transcripts were the TCR beta CDR3 regions. Carried out on the TCR CDR3, a first-round RT-PCR used the HTBI primer set. Using its own MiXCR run on the multiplex PCR reads, TCRdb lists one record per CDR3 protein. Of some 350,000 distinct CDR3 sequences listed, 25% are singletons. Specimen: blood. The clonotype originates from a man aged 50-59 years with Graves' hyperthyroidism.

The CDR3 is CASSTPGGRMNTEAFF. The CDR3 bases are TGTGCCAGCAGTACTCCAGGGGGCCGGATGAACACTGAAGCTTTCTTT. The J gene is TRBJ1-1, the V gene TRBV12-3 or TRBV12-4; 8 bases agree with TRBD1. This CDR3 region has 16 residues. V lost 5 bases, J lost 0 bases, and 8 bases stayed unmatched.